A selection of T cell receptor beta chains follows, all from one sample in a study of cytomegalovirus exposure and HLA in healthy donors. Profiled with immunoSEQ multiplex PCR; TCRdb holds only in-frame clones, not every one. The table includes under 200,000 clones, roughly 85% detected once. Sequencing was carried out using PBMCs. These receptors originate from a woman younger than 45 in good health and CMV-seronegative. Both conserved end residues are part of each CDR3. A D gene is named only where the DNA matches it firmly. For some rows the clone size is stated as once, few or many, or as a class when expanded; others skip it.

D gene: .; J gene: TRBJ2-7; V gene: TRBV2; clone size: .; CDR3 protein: CASSGNSYEQYF; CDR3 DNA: TGTGCCAGCAGTGGCAACTCCTACGAGCAGTACTTC
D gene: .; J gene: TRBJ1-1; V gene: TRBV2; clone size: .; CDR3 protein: CASSGGLGTEAFF; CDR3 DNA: TGTGCCAGCAGCGGGGGACTAGGAACTGAAGCTTTCTTT
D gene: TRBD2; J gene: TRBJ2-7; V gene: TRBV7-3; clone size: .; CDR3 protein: CASSRGTSGSYEQYF; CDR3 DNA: TGTGCCAGCAGCCGCGGGACTAGCGGGAGCTACGAGCAGTACTTC
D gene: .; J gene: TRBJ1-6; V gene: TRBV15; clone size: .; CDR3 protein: CATNSQGYNSPLHF; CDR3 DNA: TGTGCCACCAACTCACAGGGCTATAATTCACCCCTCCACTTT
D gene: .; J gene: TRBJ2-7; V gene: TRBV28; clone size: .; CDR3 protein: CASSALPGGRYEQYF; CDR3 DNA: TGTGCCAGCAGCGCTCTCCCAGGGGGGAGATACGAGCAGTACTTC
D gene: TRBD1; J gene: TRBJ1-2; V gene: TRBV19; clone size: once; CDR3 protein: CATQDRGANYGYTF; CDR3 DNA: TGTGCCACCCAGGACAGGGGAGCTAACTATGGCTACACCTTC
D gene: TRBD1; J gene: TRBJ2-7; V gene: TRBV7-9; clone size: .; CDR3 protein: CASSFPGDRSSYEQYF; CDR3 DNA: TGTGCCAGCAGCTTCCCGGGGGACAGGAGCTCCTACGAGCAGTACTTC
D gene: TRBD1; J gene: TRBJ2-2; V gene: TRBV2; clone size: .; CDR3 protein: CASRENRGITGELFF; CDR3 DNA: TGTGCCAGCAGGGAAAACAGGGGAATCACCGGGGAGCTGTTTTTT
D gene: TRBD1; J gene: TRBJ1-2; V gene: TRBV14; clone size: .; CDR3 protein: CASSQPGQGEGYTF; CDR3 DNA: TGTGCCAGCAGCCAGCCGGGACAGGGGGAAGGCTACACCTTC
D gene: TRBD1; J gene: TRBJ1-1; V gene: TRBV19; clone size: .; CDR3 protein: CASSRRQGLNTEAFF; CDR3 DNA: TGTGCCAGTAGTAGGAGACAGGGATTGAACACTGAAGCTTTCTTT
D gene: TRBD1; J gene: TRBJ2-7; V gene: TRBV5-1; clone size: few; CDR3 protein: CASRDRESTYEQYF; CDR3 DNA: TGCGCCAGCAGGGACAGGGAATCCACCTACGAGCAGTACTTC
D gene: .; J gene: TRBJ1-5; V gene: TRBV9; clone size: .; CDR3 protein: CASSVDAENQPQHF; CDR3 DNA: TGTGCCAGCAGCGTAGACGCGGAAAATCAGCCCCAGCATTTT
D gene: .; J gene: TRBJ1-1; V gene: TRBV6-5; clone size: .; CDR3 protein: CASSGPTEAFF; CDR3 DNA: TGTGCCAGCAGTGGGCCGACTGAAGCTTTCTTT
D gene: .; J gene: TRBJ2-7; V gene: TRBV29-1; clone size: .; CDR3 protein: CSVGQMSSYEQYF; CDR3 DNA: TGCAGCGTTGGACAGATGAGCTCCTACGAGCAGTACTTC
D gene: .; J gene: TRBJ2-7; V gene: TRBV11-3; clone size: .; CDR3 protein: CASSLTDRPYEQYF; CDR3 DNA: TGTGCCAGCAGCTTGACAGACCGACCTTACGAGCAGTACTTC
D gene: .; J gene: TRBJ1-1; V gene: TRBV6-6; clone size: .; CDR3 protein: CASSSSGALTEAFF; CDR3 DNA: TGTGCCAGCAGTTCCAGCGGGGCCCTCACTGAAGCTTTCTTT
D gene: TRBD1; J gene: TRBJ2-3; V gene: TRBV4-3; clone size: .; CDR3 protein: CASSQTAGTGVLDTQYF; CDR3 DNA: TGCGCCAGCAGCCAAACCGCCGGGACAGGGGTCCTAGATACGCAGTATTTT
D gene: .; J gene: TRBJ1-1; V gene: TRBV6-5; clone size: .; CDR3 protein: CASSNGLQGNAFF; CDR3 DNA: TGTGCCAGCAGCAACGGCTTACAGGGTAATGCTTTCTTT
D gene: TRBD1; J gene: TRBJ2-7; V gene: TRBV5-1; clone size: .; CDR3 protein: CASSLRVTTGATYEQYF; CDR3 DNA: TGCGCCAGCAGCTTGCGAGTAACGACAGGGGCAACCTACGAGCAGTACTTC
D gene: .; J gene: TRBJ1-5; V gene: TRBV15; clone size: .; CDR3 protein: CATSRPQGIPQHF; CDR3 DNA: TGTGCCACCAGCAGACCACAGGGAATCCCCCAGCATTTT
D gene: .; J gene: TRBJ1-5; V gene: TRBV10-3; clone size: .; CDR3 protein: CAISGLNQPQHF; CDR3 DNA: TGTGCCATCAGTGGTCTAAATCAGCCCCAGCATTTT
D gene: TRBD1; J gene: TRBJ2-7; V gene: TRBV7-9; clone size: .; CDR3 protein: CASSPTGAPYEQYF; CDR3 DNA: TGTGCCAGCAGCCCAACAGGGGCCCCCTACGAGCAGTACTTC
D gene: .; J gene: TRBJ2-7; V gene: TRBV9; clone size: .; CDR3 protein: CASSVAPGLYEQYF; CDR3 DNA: TGTGCCAGCAGCGTAGCTCCAGGGCTGTACGAGCAGTACTTC
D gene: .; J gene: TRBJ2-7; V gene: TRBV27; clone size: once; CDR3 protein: CGTGGTYEQYF; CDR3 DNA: TGTGGCACGGGGGGCACCTACGAGCAGTACTTC
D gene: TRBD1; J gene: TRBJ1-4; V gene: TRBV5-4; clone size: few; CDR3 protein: CASSSDRGYDEKLFF; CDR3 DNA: TGTGCCAGCAGCTCGGACAGGGGGTATGATGAAAAACTGTTTTTT
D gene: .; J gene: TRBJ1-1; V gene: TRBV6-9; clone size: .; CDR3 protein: CASSYSQGSLNTEAFF; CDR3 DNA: TGTGCCAGCAGTTACTCTCAGGGGTCCTTGAACACTGAAGCTTTCTTT
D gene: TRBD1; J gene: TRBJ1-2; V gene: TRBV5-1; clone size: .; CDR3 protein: CASSSEGAGGYTF; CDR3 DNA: TGCGCCAGCAGCTCCGAGGGGGCTGGGGGCTACACCTTC
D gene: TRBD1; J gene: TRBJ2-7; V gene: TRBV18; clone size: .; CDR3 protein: CASSPPDRIQQYF; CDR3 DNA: TGTGCCAGCTCACCACCGGACAGGATCCAGCAGTACTTC
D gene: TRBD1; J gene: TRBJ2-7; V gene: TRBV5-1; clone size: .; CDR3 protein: CARCSGQVPGVDYEQYF; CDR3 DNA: TGCGCCAGATGCTCGGGACAGGTGCCCGGGGTGGATTACGAGCAGTACTTC
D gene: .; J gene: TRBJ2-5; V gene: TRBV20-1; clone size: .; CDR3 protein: CSARQGETQYF; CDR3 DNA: TGCAGTGCTAGGCAGGGAGAGACCCAGTACTTC
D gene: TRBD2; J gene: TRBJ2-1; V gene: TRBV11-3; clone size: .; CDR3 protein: CASSRVGLAGAYNEQFF; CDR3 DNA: TGTGCCAGCAGCCGCGTGGGGCTAGCGGGAGCTTACAATGAGCAGTTCTTC
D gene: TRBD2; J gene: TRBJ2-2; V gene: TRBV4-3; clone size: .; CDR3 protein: CASSQDPLAGGANTGELFF; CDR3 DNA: TGCGCCAGCAGCCAAGATCCGTTAGCGGGGGGCGCGAACACCGGGGAGCTGTTTTTT
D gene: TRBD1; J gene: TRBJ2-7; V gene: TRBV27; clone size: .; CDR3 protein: CASSSLTTGAIPYEQYF; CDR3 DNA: TGTGCCAGCAGTTCCTTAACGACAGGGGCTATTCCCTACGAGCAGTACTTC
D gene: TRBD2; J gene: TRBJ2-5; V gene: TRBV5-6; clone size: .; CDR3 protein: CASSDRTSGLTETQYF; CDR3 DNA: TGTGCCAGCAGCGACAGGACTAGCGGATTAACAGAGACCCAGTACTTC
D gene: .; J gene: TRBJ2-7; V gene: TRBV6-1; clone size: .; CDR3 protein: CASSESAYREQYF; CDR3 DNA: TGTGCCAGCAGTGAATCTGCGTATCGCGAGCAGTACTTC
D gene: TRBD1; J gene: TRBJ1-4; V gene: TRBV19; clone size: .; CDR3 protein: CASRLDRGGEKLFF; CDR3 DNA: TGTGCCAGTAGACTCGACAGGGGAGGTGAAAAACTGTTTTTT
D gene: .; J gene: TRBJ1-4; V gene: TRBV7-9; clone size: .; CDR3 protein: CASSLSQDLNEKLFF; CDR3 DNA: TGTGCCAGCAGCTTATCGCAGGATCTTAATGAAAAACTGTTTTTT
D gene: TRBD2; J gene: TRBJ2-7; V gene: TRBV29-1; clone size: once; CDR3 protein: CSAGGSYEQYF; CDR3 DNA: TGCAGCGCCGGGGGGTCCTACGAGCAGTACTTC
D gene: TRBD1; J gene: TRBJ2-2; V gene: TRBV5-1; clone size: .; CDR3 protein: CASSSTGQGHGELFF; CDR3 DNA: TGCGCCAGCAGCTCCACCGGACAGGGCCACGGGGAGCTGTTTTTT
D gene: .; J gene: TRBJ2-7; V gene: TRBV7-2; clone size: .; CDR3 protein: CASSLGGGVSSEQYF; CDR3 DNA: TGTGCCAGCAGCTTAGGGGGCGGGGTATCTAGCGAGCAGTACTTC
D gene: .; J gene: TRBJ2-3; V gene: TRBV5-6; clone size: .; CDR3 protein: CASSLRRDPDTQYF; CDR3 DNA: TGTGCCAGCAGCTTAAGGAGGGACCCAGATACGCAGTATTTT
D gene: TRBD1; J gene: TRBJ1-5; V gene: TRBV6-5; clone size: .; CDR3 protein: CASSRDRGYQPQHF; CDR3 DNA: TGTGCCAGCAGCCGGGACAGGGGTTATCAGCCCCAGCATTTT
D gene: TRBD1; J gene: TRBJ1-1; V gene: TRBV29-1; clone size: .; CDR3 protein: CSVGQGLGTEAFF; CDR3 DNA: TGCAGCGTTGGACAGGGCCTAGGCACTGAAGCTTTCTTT
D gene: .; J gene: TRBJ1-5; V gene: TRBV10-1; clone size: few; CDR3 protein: CASSGQRNQPQHF; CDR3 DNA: TGCGCCAGCAGTGGGCAGAGGAATCAGCCCCAGCATTTT
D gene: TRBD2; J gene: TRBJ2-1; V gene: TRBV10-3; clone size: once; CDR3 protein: CAISKGLAGPSSYNEQFF; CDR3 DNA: TGTGCCATCAGTAAGGGACTAGCGGGTCCTAGCTCCTACAATGAGCAGTTCTTC
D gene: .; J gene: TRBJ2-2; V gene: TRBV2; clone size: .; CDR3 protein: CASMQVVTGELFF; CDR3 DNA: TGTGCCAGCATGCAGGTAGTCACCGGGGAGCTGTTTTTT
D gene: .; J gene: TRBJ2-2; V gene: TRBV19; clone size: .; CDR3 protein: CASQRDSANTGELFF; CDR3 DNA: TGTGCCAGTCAGAGGGACTCCGCGAACACCGGGGAGCTGTTTTTT
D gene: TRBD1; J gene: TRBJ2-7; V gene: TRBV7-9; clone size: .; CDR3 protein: CASSQTDRLPYEQYF; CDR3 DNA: TGTGCCAGCAGTCAGACGGACAGGCTTCCCTACGAGCAGTACTTC
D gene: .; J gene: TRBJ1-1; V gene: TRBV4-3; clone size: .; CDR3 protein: CASSQRTGSLNTEAFF; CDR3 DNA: TGCGCCAGCAGCCAGCGGACGGGGAGTTTGAACACTGAAGCTTTCTTT
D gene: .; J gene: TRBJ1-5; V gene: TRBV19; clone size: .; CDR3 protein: CASGQYNQPQHF; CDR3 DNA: TGTGCCAGCGGACAGTACAATCAGCCCCAGCATTTT
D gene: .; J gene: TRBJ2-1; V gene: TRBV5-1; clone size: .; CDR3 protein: CASSSVVGRGDEQFF; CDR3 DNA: TGCGCCAGCAGCAGTGTTGTCGGGCGGGGCGATGAGCAGTTCTTC
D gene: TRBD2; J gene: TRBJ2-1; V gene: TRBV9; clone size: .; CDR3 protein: CASSVGLRRERDHEQFF; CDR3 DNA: TGTGCCAGCAGCGTAGGTTTGAGGCGGGAGCGTGACCATGAGCAGTTCTTC
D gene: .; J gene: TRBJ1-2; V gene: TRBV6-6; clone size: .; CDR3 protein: CASSPLTPYYGYTF; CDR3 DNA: TGTGCCAGCAGCCCCCTGACTCCCTACTATGGCTACACCTTC
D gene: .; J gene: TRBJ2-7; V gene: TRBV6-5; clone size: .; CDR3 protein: CATRSVSYEQYF; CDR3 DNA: TGTGCCACCAGGTCAGTTTCCTACGAGCAGTACTTC
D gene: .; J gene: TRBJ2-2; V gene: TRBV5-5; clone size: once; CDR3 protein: CASSFIRERNTGELFF; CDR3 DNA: TGTGCCAGCAGCTTTATCAGGGAAAGGAACACCGGGGAGCTGTTTTTT
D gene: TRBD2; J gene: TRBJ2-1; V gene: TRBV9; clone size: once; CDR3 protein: CASSNSGRAFGEQFF; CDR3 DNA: TGTGCCAGCAGCAATAGCGGGAGGGCCTTCGGTGAGCAGTTCTTC
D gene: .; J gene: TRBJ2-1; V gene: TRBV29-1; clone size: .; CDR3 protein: CSVERRAPLDEQFF; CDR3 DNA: TGCAGCGTTGAAAGGAGGGCACCCCTTGATGAGCAGTTCTTC
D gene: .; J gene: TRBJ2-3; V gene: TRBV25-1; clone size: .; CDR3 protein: CASSPRLDTQYF; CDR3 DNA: TGTGCCAGCAGTCCGAGACTAGATACGCAGTATTTT
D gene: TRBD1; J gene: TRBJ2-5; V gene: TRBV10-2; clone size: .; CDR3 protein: CASRVNRGRGGGQETQYF; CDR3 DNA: TGCGCCAGCAGGGTAAACAGGGGGCGCGGTGGCGGTCAAGAGACCCAGTACTTC